The 17 T cell receptor beta chains in this list originate from one sample, sequenced in a study of shared clonotypes between healthy human individuals. The naive CD8 fraction comprised CD45RO-negative cells positively selected for CCR7 and excluded terminally differentiated effector memory CD45RA+ cells. The table came from immunoSEQ multiplex PCR; TCRdb's copy has only in-frame clones and leaves some out. The data contain about 2.1 million clones, about 93% of them singletons. What was sequenced was naive CD8+ T cells from PBMCs. These TCRs come from a man younger than 35 in good health. Some clones in this sample may be carry-over from other donors' samples.

The chain links TRBV4-1 to TRBJ2-2; 13 bases agree with TRBD2. From germline, CDR1 is MGHRA and CDR2 YSYEKL. The V segment lost 0 bases and the J segment 5 bases; nucleotides outside the gene matches: 6. The CDR3 is 18 amino acids. CDR3 DNA: TGCGCCAGCAGCCAAGACCCCCCGACTAGCGGGAGGACCGGGGAGCTGTTTTTT. This translates into CASSQDPPTSGRTGELFF.

The V call is TRBV28, the J call TRBJ2-7; 10 positions match TRBD1. From germline, CDR1 is MDHEN and CDR2 SYDVKM. Trimming cost V 5 bases and J 3 bases; bases outside gene matches: 10. The CDR3 contains 16 residues. In DNA form, the CDR3 reads TGTGCCAGCAGTAGGGACAGGGGACCATTATACTACGAGCAGTACTTC. Translating gives CASSRDRGPLYYEQYF.

This sequence joins TRBV7-9 and TRBJ2-1, with 8 bases identical to TRBD2. The CDR3 totals 17 residues. The germline V gene has CDR1 SEHNR and CDR2 FQNEAQ (reference sequence). The trim removed 4 bases at V and 2 bases at J, leaving 10 bases unmatched. The CDR3 spells CASSSSTGTRAYNEQFF. CDR3 in DNA: TGTGCCAGCAGCTCATCAACCGGGACTAGAGCCTACAATGAGCAGTTCTTC.

The chain recombines TRBV4-3 with TRBJ2-7; 7 positions match TRBD1. This CDR3 contains 17 residues. The germline CDR1 and CDR2 sequences are LGHNA and YSLEER. The V gene end was trimmed by 0 bases and the J gene end by 1 base; junction bases not matched to a gene: 9. CDR3 loop: CASSQEITGAGSYEQYF. The CDR3 region has the DNA TGCGCCAGCAGCCAAGAAATTACAGGGGCCGGTTCCTACGAGCAGTACTTC.

The CDR3 loop reads CASSVWTGETQYF. The CDR3 nucleotides are TGTGCCAGCAGCGTTTGGACGGGGGAGACCCAGTACTTC. The chain uses TRBV9 and TRBJ2-5; a possible D gene is TRBD2 (5 bases). CDR1 is SGDLS, CDR2 YYNGEE, per germline. The CDR3 has 13 amino acids. V was clipped by 2 bases and J by 5 bases, with 10 bases between them.

The chain combines TRBV9 with TRBJ2-1, with TRBD1 matching over 9 bases. Looked up from germline, CDR1 is SGDLS and CDR2 is YYNGEE. The CDR3 loop spans 15 amino acids. Trimming cost V 0 bases and J 9 bases; bases outside gene matches: 7. Here the CDR3 reads CASSVGNRGHGEQFF. The CDR3 nucleotides are TGTGCCAGCAGCGTAGGAAACAGGGGGCATGGTGAGCAGTTCTTC.

The chain joins TRBV6-1 to TRBJ2-3, with TRBD2 matching over 8 bases. J gave up 4 bases and V 8 bases, and 11 bases lay outside the gene matches. The germline CDR1 and CDR2 sequences are MNHNS and SASEGT. The length of the CDR3 is 15 residues. CDR3 sequence: CASEEAGVYADTQYF. Here the CDR3 DNA reads TGTGCCAGCGAGGAAGCGGGAGTATACGCAGATACGCAGTATTTT.

The CDR3 spells CASSEPYALGSSYGYTF. DNA of the CDR3: TGTGCCAGCAGTGAACCCTACGCCTTAGGGTCGAGCTATGGCTACACCTTC. The chain carries TRBV6-1 and TRBJ1-2; D gene uncertain. Germline values: CDR1 MNHNS, CDR2 SASEGT. The CDR3 has 17 residues. Trimming stripped 2 bases from V and 4 bases from J, with 20 bases between.

This clone was found once. The chain combines TRBV12-2 with TRBJ2-7; the DNA was not used to check the table's D call, TRBD1. TRBV12-2 has pseudogene status. The CDR3 runs 14 residues. CDR3 sequence reads: CASRLVAVSYEQYF. Here the CDR3 DNA reads TGTGCAAGTCGCTTAGTGGCTGTCTCCTACGAGCAGTACTTC.

Only a few counts were recorded for this clone. This chain links TRBV19 with TRBJ1-1; D unclear. V was shortened by 7 bases and J by 8 bases, with 17 bases between the two germline ends. The CDR3 extends over 13 amino acids. Germline lookup yields CDR1 LNHDA and CDR2 SQIVND (reference sequence). The CDR3 DNA follows: TGTGCCAGTAAACTTCACGTATGGGCCGAAGCTTTCTTT. Translation gives CASKLHVWAEAFF.

A word on this clone: This sample also contains other DNA sequences that code for the same CDR3. CDR3 sequence (DNA): TGTGCCAGCAGTCCCGGGACTAGCGGGGACAATGAGCAGTTCTTC. This codes for CASSPGTSGDNEQFF. The V gene is TRBV27, the J gene TRBJ2-1; 13 nucleotides line up with TRBD2. Germline CDR1 is MNHEY and CDR2 is SMNVEV (reference sequence). CDR3 length equals 15 residues. The trim removed 5 bases at V and 5 bases at J, leaving 3 bases unmatched.

V and J are TRBV7-8 and TRBJ2-7; D unresolved. V lost 1 base and J lost 6, with 16 bases in between. CDR1 is SGHVS and CDR2 is FQNEAQ in the germline V gene. The CDR3 is made up of 15 amino acids. CDR3 nucleotides: TGTGCCAGCAGCTTAGTTGTCTACCCGGTGGGCGAGCAGTACTTC. It specifies CASSLVVYPVGEQYF.

The CDR3 DNA reads as TGTGCCAGTACTTTAGGACAGGGTGGCAATCAGCCCCAGCATTTT. Amino acid sequence: CASTLGQGGNQPQHF. The rearrangement joins TRBV19 to TRBJ1-5; 8 bases align to TRBD1. This CDR3 has 15 residues. Germline V lookup: CDR1 LNHDA, CDR2 SQIVND (reference sequence). J gave up 2 bases and V 7 bases, and 7 bases lay outside the gene matches.

The rearrangement uses TRBV7-9 and TRBJ1-2; no clear D. The CDR3 sequence is 12 residues long. Germline CDR1 and CDR2: SEHNR and FQNEAQ (reference sequence). CDR3 sequence reads: CASQSLPYGYTF. CDR3 bases: TGTGCATCTCAGAGCCTACCCTATGGCTACACCTTC.

The chain uses TRBV4-1 and TRBJ2-2; 16 positions match TRBD2. After removal of 4 bases from V and 5 bases from J, the junction contained 4 bases not matched to a gene. CDR1 is MGHRA and CDR2 is YSYEKL in the germline V gene. The CDR3 contains 17 residues. This chain's CDR3 is CASSLGLAGGLTGELFF. The CDR3 DNA is TGCGCCAGCAGCCTGGGACTAGCGGGAGGGCTTACCGGGGAGCTGTTTTTT.

J is TRBJ2-3 and V is TRBV29-1; D not resolved. The CDR3 covers 10 residues. Trimming stripped 7 bases from V and 4 bases from J, with 6 bases between. Germline lookup yields CDR1 SQVTM and CDR2 ANQGSEA. The CDR3 nucleotides read TGCAGCGGCTGGGCAGATACGCAGTATTTT. As protein: CSGWADTQYF.

The chain uses TRBV29-1 and TRBJ2-3; a weak D match, TRBD1 (6 bases). Germline assignment: CDR1 SQVTM and CDR2 ANQGSEA. This CDR3 region has 13 residues. The V end was cut by 3 bases, the J end by 6 bases, with 13 bases between. CDR3 bases: TGCAGCGTTGAGGGGGCCCGAGCGGATACGCAGTATTTT. This encodes CSVEGARADTQYF.